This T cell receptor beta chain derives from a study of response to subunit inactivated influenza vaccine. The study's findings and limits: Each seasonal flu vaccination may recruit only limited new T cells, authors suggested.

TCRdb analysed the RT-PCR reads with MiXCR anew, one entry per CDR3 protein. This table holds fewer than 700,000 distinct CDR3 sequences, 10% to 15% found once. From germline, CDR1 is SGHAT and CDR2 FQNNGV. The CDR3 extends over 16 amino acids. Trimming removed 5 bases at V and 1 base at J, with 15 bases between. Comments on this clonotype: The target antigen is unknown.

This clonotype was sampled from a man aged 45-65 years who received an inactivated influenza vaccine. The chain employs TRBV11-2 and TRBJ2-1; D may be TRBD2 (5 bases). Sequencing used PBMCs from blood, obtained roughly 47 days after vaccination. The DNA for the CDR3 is TGTGCCAGCAGCCGGATAAAAGGGAGTTCCTACAATGAGCAGTTCTTC. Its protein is CASSRIKGSSYNEQFF. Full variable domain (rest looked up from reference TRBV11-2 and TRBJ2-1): EAGVAQSPRYKIIEKRQSVAFWCNPISGHATLYWYQQILGQGPKLLIQFQNNGVVDDSQLPKDRFSAERLKGVDSTLKIQPAKLEDSAVYLCASSRIKGSSYNEQFFGPGTRLTVL.